Sequencing of this T cell receptor (beta chain) was carried out in a study of CD8 T cells in Susac syndrome. V lost 3 bases, J lost 5 bases, and 11 bases lay in between. CDR1 is DFQATT, CDR2 SNEGSKA, per germline (reference sequence). The CDR3 consists of 13 residues. Random hexamers were used to reverse transcribe about 0.5 to 1 ug of RNA. The TCR beta CDR3 was amplified by immunoSEQ multiplex PCR across 54 Vbeta, 13 Jbeta. TCRdb reprocessed the immunoSEQ multiplex PCR reads via MiXCR and lists one record per CDR3 protein. The sample lists 40,000 to 60,000 distinct CDR3 sequences, 93% occurring once.

This clonotype originated in a human donor with multiple sclerosis. Sequenced sample: CD8+ T cells from PBMCs. The chain couples TRBV20-1 to TRBJ2-1, with D possibly being TRBD1 (6 bases). For the CDR3, the DNA is TGCAGTGCTAGGGACAGCGCTGACAATGAGCAGTTCTTC. It specifies CSARDSADNEQFF.